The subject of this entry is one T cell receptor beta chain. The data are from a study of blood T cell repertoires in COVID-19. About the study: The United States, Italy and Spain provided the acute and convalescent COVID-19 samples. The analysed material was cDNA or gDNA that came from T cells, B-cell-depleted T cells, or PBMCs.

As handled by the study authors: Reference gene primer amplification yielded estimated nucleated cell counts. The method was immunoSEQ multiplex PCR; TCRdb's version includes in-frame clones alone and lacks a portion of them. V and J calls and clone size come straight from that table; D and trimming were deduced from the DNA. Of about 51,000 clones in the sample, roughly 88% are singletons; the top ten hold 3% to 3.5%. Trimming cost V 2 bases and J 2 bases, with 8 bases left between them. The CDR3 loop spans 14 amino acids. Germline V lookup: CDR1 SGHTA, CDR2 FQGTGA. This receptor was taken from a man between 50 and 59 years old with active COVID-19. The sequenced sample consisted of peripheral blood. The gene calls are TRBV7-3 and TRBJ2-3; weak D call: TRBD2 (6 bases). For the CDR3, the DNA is TGTGCCAGCAGCTTACCGGGACTCACAGATACGCAGTATTTT. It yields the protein CASSLPGLTDTQYF.